The clone carrying this TCR beta chain was recorded many times. The data belong to a study of molecular identifiers for immune sequencing clone quantification. Naive CD8 libraries came from about 20,000 to 1,000,000 sorted cells with 10%, 30% or 50% RNA. Naive CD8 T cells, phenotype CD8+CD4-CCR7+CD45RA+, were sorted. TCRdb reanalysed the PCR reads using MiXCR and keeps one entry per CDR3 protein. The sample holds some 65,000 distinct CDR3 sequences, less than 20% seen once. V gave up 3 bases and J gave up 5 bases, with 4 bases separating them. The length of the CDR3 is 11 residues. The germline V gene has CDR1 ENHRY and CDR2 SYGVKD.

The sequence was collected from a human donor in good health. Some libraries in this study had Jurkat cell RNA spiked in. The genes are TRBV10-3 and TRBJ2-5; no firm D call. Input material: naive CD8+ T cells from blood, with Jurkat cell RNA spiked in. As to subset: FACS-sorted CD8+CD4-CCR7+CD45RA+ naive T cells. The CDR3 spells CAISDDETQYF. In DNA, the CDR3 is TGTGCCATCAGTGATGACGAGACCCAGTACTTC.